Presented here are 17 T cell receptor beta chains from one specimen sequenced in a study of blood T cell repertoires in COVID-19. Measured with immunoSEQ multiplex PCR; TCRdb has only the in-frame clones, and not every one. The table has approximately 170,000 clones, less than 90% seen once. The specimen was PBMCs or T cells enriched from blood (not recorded which). Source of these receptors: a woman between 45 and 60 years old who had recovered from COVID-19.

With respect to this clone: The identical CDR3 is also encoded by other nucleotide sequences in the sample. This chain connects TRBV7-9 to TRBJ1-5; maybe TRBD1 (5 bases). The CDR3 extends over 14 amino acids. Looked up from germline, CDR1 is SEHNR and CDR2 is FQNEAQ (reference sequence). V lost 3 bases, J lost 3 bases, and 9 bases lay in between. The CDR3 coding sequence is TGTGCCAGCAGCTTTGGGGGACTCAATCAGCCCCAGCATTTT. Residues: CASSFGGLNQPQHF.

This clone was counted between two and nine times. The V and J genes are TRBV6-2 or TRBV6-3 and TRBJ2-5; the match to TRBD2 covers 8 bases. The germline gives CDR1 MNHEY, CDR2 SVGEGT. The V segment lost 2 bases and the J segment 5 bases; nucleotides outside the gene matches: 10. This CDR3 spans 16 amino acids. As DNA, the CDR3 is TGTGCCAGCAGTTACGGGTCCGGGGGGGGCATGGAGACCCAGTACTTC. Translating gives CASSYGSGGGMETQYF.

This chain joins TRBV6-6 and TRBJ1-4; TRBD1 might be the D (6 bases). The CDR3 runs to 16 residues. Trimming took off 0 bases at V and 8 bases at J, with 16 bases between the two ends. CDR1 MNHNY and CDR2 SVGAGI come from the germline V gene (reference sequence). The CDR3 coding sequence is TGTGCCAGCAGTTACTCGAACGGGCAGGGGCGAGAAAAACTGTTTTTT. Translation gives CASSYSNGQGREKLFF.

This clone came up a few times. The V call is TRBV19, the J call TRBJ1-5; D not certain. The CDR3 is 12 residues long. Trimming removed 1 base at V and 10 bases at J, with 8 bases between. Germline-derived CDR1 and CDR2 are LNHDA and SQIVND (reference sequence). The CDR3, as DNA: TGTGCCAGTAGTATAGGAAACGGTCCCCAGCATTTT. This translates into CASSIGNGPQHF.

V is TRBV9 and J is TRBJ2-5, with 10 bases identical to TRBD2. The length of the CDR3 is 16 residues. Germline-derived CDR1 and CDR2 are SGDLS and YYNGEE. V was clipped by 4 bases and J by 0 bases; unmatched bases: 6. CDR3 in DNA: TGTGCCAGCAGCTCACCAGCGGGGGGGTACCAAGAGACCCAGTACTTC. Protein product: CASSSPAGGYQETQYF.

This clone was recorded only once. The V call is TRBV6-6, the J call TRBJ2-1; 9 nucleotides match TRBD2. V shed 6 bases, J shed 4 bases, and the junction held 4 bases outside the gene matches. Germline V gene data show CDR1 as MNHNY and CDR2 as SVGAGI (reference sequence). There are 14 residues in the CDR3. Written as DNA, the CDR3 is TGTGCCAGCAGCCTAGCGGGGCCTTACAATGAGCAGTTCTTC. Protein sequence: CASSLAGPYNEQFF.

The chain links TRBV28 to TRBJ1-2; the D is unclear. The CDR3 totals 12 residues. The V end was cut by 4 bases, the J end by 1 base, with 4 bases between. Germline CDR1 and CDR2: MDHEN and SYDVKM. CDR3 protein: CASSSNNYGYTF. The CDR3 coding sequence is TGTGCCAGCAGTTCCAATAACTATGGCTACACCTTC.

The rearrangement uses TRBV19 and TRBJ1-4; D may be TRBD1 (5 bases). CDR1 LNHDA and CDR2 SQIVND come from the germline V gene (reference sequence). V was shortened by 5 bases and J by 8 bases, with 15 bases between the two germline ends. The CDR3 length is 14 residues. This chain's CDR3 is CASSLQGFGEKLFF. CDR3 DNA: TGTGCCAGTAGTCTTCAGGGTTTCGGAGAAAAACTGTTTTTT.

This clone was detected only once. The chain recombines TRBV7-8 with TRBJ1-6, with 7 nucleotides matching TRBD1. Germline V gene lookup returns CDR1 SGHVS and CDR2 FQNEAQ. V shed 1 base, J shed 9 bases, and the junction held 9 bases outside the gene matches. The CDR3 extends over 16 amino acids. The CDR3 DNA sequence: TGTGCCAGCAGCTTAGTTTCGACCGGGACAGTTTCACCCCTCCACTTT. Translated, it gives CASSLVSTGTVSPLHF.

The J gene is TRBJ1-5, the V gene TRBV27; no definite D call. Trimming stripped 6 bases from V and 4 bases from J, with 10 bases between. Germline V CDR1 and CDR2: MNHEY, SMNVEV (reference sequence). The CDR3 runs to 13 residues. CDR3 amino acids: CASSDTRNQPQHF. The DNA of the CDR3 is TGTGCCAGCAGCGACACGAGAAATCAGCCCCAGCATTTT.

This clone has more than one count but fewer than ten. V is TRBV9 and J is TRBJ2-3; 7 bases match TRBD2. This CDR3 is built from 15 residues. Germline loops: CDR1 SGDLS, CDR2 YYNGEE. The junction had 8 bases not matched to a gene; V was cut back by 0 bases and J by 7 bases. CDR3 protein: CASSVERERVNTQYF. The CDR3 DNA reads TGTGCCAGCAGCGTAGAGCGGGAACGAGTAAATACGCAGTATTTT.

This clone was recorded a few times. The genes are TRBV27 and TRBJ2-2, with 10 nucleotides matching TRBD1. J was trimmed by 4 bases and V by 5 bases; bases with no gene match: 10. Germline V lookup: CDR1 MNHEY, CDR2 SMNVEV (reference sequence). The CDR3 totals 17 residues. CDR3 bases: TGTGCCAGCAGTATGACAGGGGGCGCGGGTGGCACCGGGGAGCTGTTTTTT. Its translation is CASSMTGGAGGTGELFF.

The rearrangement uses TRBV5-6 and TRBJ1-3; TRBD1 matches 11 bases. This CDR3 contains 16 residues. Looked up from germline, CDR1 is SGHDT and CDR2 is YYEEEE. The ends lost 4 bases at V and 7 bases at J; junction bases unmatched: 10. The CDR3 region is CASSGWGQGVRNTIYF. The DNA for the CDR3 is TGTGCCAGCAGCGGCTGGGGACAGGGGGTTAGGAACACCATATATTTT.

The chain links TRBV28 to TRBJ2-1; no reliable D call. The CDR3 is made up of 12 amino acids. CDR1 is MDHEN and CDR2 is SYDVKM in the germline V gene. V was clipped by 3 bases and J by 9 bases, with 9 bases between them. The CDR3 DNA follows: TGTGCCAGCAGTTTCACCCGGAGTGAGCAGTTCTTC. Translating it yields CASSFTRSEQFF.

This clone appeared once. The chain recombines TRBV11-2 with TRBJ1-1, with 7 bases lining up with TRBD1. This CDR3 contains 14 residues. The germline V gene has CDR1 SGHAT and CDR2 FQNNGV. With 1 base clipped from V and 7 bases from J, the junction kept 6 bases outside the gene matches. The DNA of the CDR3 is TGTGCCAGCAGCTTAGCCCTTCCAGGGGGTGAAGCTTTCTTT. Its protein is CASSLALPGGEAFF.

This clone was seen a few times. The CDR3 loop reads CASIGQVNTEAFF. The DNA of the CDR3 is TGTGCCAGCATCGGACAGGTGAACACTGAAGCTTTCTTT. The chain uses TRBV28 and TRBJ1-1; 7 bases line up with TRBD1. Trimming at V came to 7 bases and at J to 0 bases, leaving 2 bases not matched to a gene. The germline V gene has CDR1 MDHEN and CDR2 SYDVKM. There are 13 residues in the CDR3.

A single count supports this clone. The V call is TRBV5-1, the J call TRBJ1-4; 7 nucleotides agree with TRBD1. Germline V CDR1 and CDR2: SGHRS, YFSETQ. V lost 3 bases to trimming and J lost 5 bases; unmatched junction nucleotides: 7. The CDR3 contains 15 residues. CDR3 loop: CASSSQGGANEKLFF. CDR3 bases: TGCGCCAGCAGCTCCCAAGGGGGCGCGAATGAAAAACTGTTTTTT.